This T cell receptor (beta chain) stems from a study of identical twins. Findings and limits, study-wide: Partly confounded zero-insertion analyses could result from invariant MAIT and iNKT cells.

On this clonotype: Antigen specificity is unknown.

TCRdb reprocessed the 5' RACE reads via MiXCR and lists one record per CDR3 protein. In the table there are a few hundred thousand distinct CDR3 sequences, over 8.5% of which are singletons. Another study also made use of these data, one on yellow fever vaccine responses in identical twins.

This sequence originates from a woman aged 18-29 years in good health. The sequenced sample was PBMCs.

The chain's CDR3 is CASSFPRQGRSYEQYF. DNA of the CDR3: TGTGCCAGCAGCTTCCCTAGACAGGGGAGGTCCTACGAGCAGTACTTC. V and J are TRBV7-9 and TRBJ2-7, with 8 positions matching TRBD1. The length of the CDR3 is 16 residues. J gave up 1 base and V 3 bases, and 8 bases lay outside the gene matches. From germline, CDR1 is SEHNR and CDR2 FQNEAQ (reference sequence).